This T cell receptor beta chain was identified during a study of cytomegalovirus exposure and HLA in healthy donors. General study points: Testing in vitro showed a few CMV-associated chains specific for CMV antigens. What was likely a sequencing artifact was a cluster of highly shared sequence variants. An Asian-associated ancestry cluster reportedly showed fewer N-insertions than the roughly 670-donor mean in a later analysis. One variant, a missense change in DCLRE1C, was linked in a later analysis to TCR beta V- and J-gene trimming.

The PCR ran on 60 Vbeta and 13 Jbeta primers. Using immunoSEQ multiplex PCR, the repertoire was profiled, and TCRdb retains in-frame clones only, with some absent. The table shows under 200,000 clones, with approximately 70% occurring only once. On this clone: Its specificity is unknown.

The germline CDR1 and CDR2 sequences are SGHRS and YFSETQ. The CDR3 length is 16 residues. Trimming removed 0 bases at V and 1 base at J, with 12 bases between. The TCR comes from a woman in her 30s in good health and CMV-seronegative. The chain uses TRBV5-1 and TRBJ2-3; no firm D call. Sequencing was carried out using PBMCs. CDR3 loop: CASSLAMAGRTDTQYF. Written as DNA, the CDR3 is TGCGCCAGCAGCTTGGCCATGGCAGGCCGCACAGATACGCAGTATTTT.